The 19 T cell receptor beta chains below all came from one sample that was sequenced in a study of CD8 T cells in Susac syndrome. cDNA came from around 0.54 to 1 ug RNA primed by random hexamers. One entry per CDR3 protein results from TCRdb running MiXCR on the immunoSEQ multiplex PCR reads. The repertoire holds 130,000 to 150,000 distinct CDR3 sequences, with roughly 95% as singletons. Sample: CD4+ T cells from PBMCs. The receptors come from a human donor in good health.

This chain uses TRBV15 with TRBJ2-4, with a tentative D call TRBD2 (5 bases). Germline V gene data show CDR1 as LNHNV and CDR2 as YYDKDF (reference sequence). Trimming removed 3 bases at V and 0 bases at J, with 12 bases between. The CDR3 extends over 16 amino acids. The CDR3, as DNA: TGTGCCACCAGCAGGGGGATCGGGATAGCCAAAAACATTCAGTACTTC. Encoded protein: CATSRGIGIAKNIQYF.

This chain uses TRBV5-7 with TRBJ2-1; D unclear. TRBV5-7 is noted as an ORF with a role that remains uncertain. The CDR3 contains 16 residues. Between the trimmed V and J ends, which lost 5 bases and 3 bases, there was a span of 18 bases. The DNA of the CDR3 is TGTGCCAGCAGTAAAAAAAGGTCCCCGGGCTACAATGAGCAGTTCTTC. Its translation: CASSKKRSPGYNEQFF.

The V and J genes are TRBV20-1 and TRBJ2-7; 8 positions match TRBD2. CDR3 length equals 16 residues. Trimming removed 6 bases from V and 7 bases from J; junction bases left unmatched: 20. Germline V lookup: CDR1 DFQATT, CDR2 SNEGSKA (reference sequence). For the CDR3, the DNA is TGCAGTGCCACGCCCCGTGGGAGCGGGAGTTTGCGGGAGCAGTACTTC. Protein sequence: CSATPRGSGSLREQYF.

The rearrangement links TRBV7-9 to TRBJ2-5; a possible D gene is TRBD1 (6 bases). Germline-derived CDR1 and CDR2 are SEHNR and FQNEAQ (reference sequence). The CDR3 spans 15 residues. The V end was cut by 5 bases, the J end by 2 bases, with 15 bases between. The CDR3 sequence: CASSPVRGGQETQYF. CDR3 nucleotide sequence: TGTGCCAGCAGCCCGGTCCGAGGGGGACAAGAGACCCAGTACTTC. The variable domain in full, completed from reference TRBV7-9 and TRBJ2-5, reads DTGVSQNPRHKITKRGQNVTFRCDPISEHNRLYWYRQTLGQGPEFLTYFQNEAQLEKSRLLSDRFSAERPKGSFSTLEIQRTEQGDSAMYLCASSPVRGGQETQYFGPGTRLLVL.

The V gene is TRBV7-9, the J gene TRBJ2-3; weak D call: TRBD1 (5 bases). This CDR3 is built from 17 residues. Germline V gene sequence: CDR1 SEHNR, CDR2 FQNEAQ (reference sequence). V lost 8 bases and J 0 bases, leaving 21 bases between the germline ends. CDR3 nucleotides: TGTGCCAGCTCTCAGACAGCCCTATCCTCTAGCACAGATACGCAGTATTTT. It translates to CASSQTALSSSTDTQYF.

J is TRBJ1-1 and V is TRBV20-1; the D is unclear. V shed 5 bases and J shed 1 base, with 8 bases lying between them. The CDR3 is 12 residues long. Germline V gives CDR1 DFQATT, CDR2 SNEGSKA (reference sequence). The CDR3 spells CSAQPGNTEAFF. The CDR3 DNA sequence: TGCAGTGCTCAGCCCGGGAACACTGAAGCTTTCTTT.

The chain is built from TRBV20-1 and TRBJ1-5; 9 bases match TRBD1. CDR1 is DFQATT, CDR2 SNEGSKA, per germline (reference sequence). This CDR3 contains 15 residues. V was pared by 5 bases and J by 0 bases, with 5 bases of the junction left unmatched. DNA of the CDR3: TGCAGTGCTGGGGACAGGGCTTATAGCAATCAGCCCCAGCATTTT. Translated, it gives CSAGDRAYSNQPQHF.

This sequence joins TRBV27 and TRBJ1-2; D is ambiguous. CDR3 size: 15 residues. CDR1 is MNHEY, CDR2 SMNVEV, per germline (reference sequence). V lost 2 bases and J 7 bases, leaving 17 bases between the germline ends. CDR3 nucleotides: TGTGCCAGCAGTTTACGCGGGGTTCTCCTTAGTGGCTACACCTTC. Its translation: CASSLRGVLLSGYTF.

The J gene is TRBJ2-3, the V gene TRBV20-1; 10 bases align to TRBD2. Looked up from germline, CDR1 is DFQATT and CDR2 is SNEGSKA (reference sequence). CDR3 length: 16 residues. J gave up 2 bases and V 4 bases, and 9 bases lay outside the gene matches. CDR3 protein: CSATPLAGALTDTQYF. Here the CDR3 DNA reads TGCAGTGCTACACCTCTAGCGGGGGCACTCACAGATACGCAGTATTTT.

A single count supports this clonotype. This chain uses TRBV7-3 with TRBJ2-1, with 10 bases fitting TRBD2. With 6 bases clipped from V and 4 bases from J, the junction kept 3 bases outside the gene matches. Germline V gene sequence: CDR1 SGHTA, CDR2 FQGTGA. The CDR3 covers 14 residues. This CDR3 reads CASSQGLAYNEQFF. The CDR3 bases are TGTGCCAGCAGTCAGGGACTAGCGTACAATGAGCAGTTCTTC.

This chain uses TRBV3-1 with TRBJ1-2; the D is unclear. There are 15 residues in the CDR3. Germline V CDR1 and CDR2: LGHDT, YNNKEL (reference sequence). The ends were cut back, 1 base at V and 3 bases at J, with 12 bases in the middle. CDR3 sequence (DNA): TGTGCCAGCAGCCAAGGGGCAACACCAGACTATGGCTACACCTTC. Its translation is CASSQGATPDYGYTF. Supplemented by reference TRBV3-1 and TRBJ1-2, the full variable domain reads DTAVSQTPKYLVTQMGNDKSIKCEQNLGHDTMYWYKQDSKKFLKIMFSYNNKELIINETVPNRFSPKSPDKAHLNLHINSLELGDSAVYFCASSQGATPDYGYTFGSGTRLTVV.

This chain links TRBV5-4 with TRBJ1-5; D remains ambiguous. Germline CDR1 reads SGHNT; CDR2 reads YYREEE (reference sequence). The V gene lost 0 bases and the J gene lost 2 bases, with 6 bases spanning the gap. This CDR3 is built from 14 residues. CDR3 amino acids: CASSLAGGNQPQHF. Here the CDR3 DNA reads TGTGCCAGCAGCTTGGCCGGAGGCAATCAGCCCCAGCATTTT.

The genes are TRBV4-2 and TRBJ2-3, with 8 bases that match TRBD2. The CDR3 totals 16 residues. Germline-derived CDR1 and CDR2 are LGHNA and YNFKEQ. Trimming took 3 bases from V and 0 from J; bases not matched to a gene: 5. CDR3 DNA sequence: TGTGCCAGCAGCCACCCTAGCGGGCCGAGCACAGATACGCAGTATTTT. Translation: CASSHPSGPSTDTQYF.

The chain is built from TRBV7-9 and TRBJ2-2; no clear D. Trimming removed 1 base at V and 1 base at J, with 10 bases between. Germline CDR1 and CDR2: SEHNR and FQNEAQ (reference sequence). The CDR3 spans 16 residues. The CDR3 DNA reads TGTGCCAGCAGCTTAGTGCTTATCTTGAACACCGGGGAGCTGTTTTTT. Protein sequence: CASSLVLILNTGELFF.

The chain employs TRBV20-1 and TRBJ2-1; TRBD2 aligns across 7 bases. Germline V gene sequence: CDR1 DFQATT, CDR2 SNEGSKA (reference sequence). The V segment lost 1 base and the J segment 2 bases; nucleotides outside the gene matches: 8. The CDR3 is made up of 16 amino acids. In DNA, the CDR3 is TGCAGTGCTAGAGGGGCGAGCGGGGTCGCCTACAATGAGCAGTTCTTC. This sequence encodes CSARGASGVAYNEQFF.

The chain carries TRBV20-1 and TRBJ2-4; D is unresolved. Germline CDR1 reads DFQATT; CDR2 reads SNEGSKA (reference sequence). The V end lost 1 base, the J end lost 0 bases, and 7 bases lay between the germline ends. This CDR3 is built from 14 residues. CDR3 region: CSARVRLAKNIQYF. CDR3 sequence (DNA): TGCAGTGCTAGAGTGAGACTAGCCAAAAACATTCAGTACTTC.

This clonotype is a singleton in its sample. The chain employs TRBV28 and TRBJ2-3; TRBD1 matches 8 bases. Losses at the gene ends were 5 bases for V and 1 base for J; bases not matched to a gene: 5. Germline V gene data show CDR1 as MDHEN and CDR2 as SYDVKM. The CDR3 has 15 residues. CDR3 protein: CASSMVQGGTDTQYF. CDR3 nucleotide sequence: TGTGCCAGCAGTATGGTACAGGGGGGCACAGATACGCAGTATTTT. The full variable domain, in which reference TRBV28 and TRBJ2-3 provide the parts outside the CDR3, is DVKVTQSSRYLVKRTGEKVFLECVQDMDHENMFWYRQDPGLGLRLIYFSYDVKMKEKGDIPEGYSVSREKKERFSLILESASTNQTSMYLCASSMVQGGTDTQYFGPGTRLTVL.

The CDR3 sequence is CATSVKLSNEQFF. DNA for the CDR3: TGTGCCACCAGTGTAAAGCTAAGCAATGAGCAGTTCTTC. The chain joins TRBV24-1 to TRBJ2-1; D remains unclear. Germline V gene data show CDR1 as KGHDR and CDR2 as SFDVKD. V lost 5 bases and J lost 6, with 10 bases in between. The CDR3 totals 13 residues.

The V call is TRBV6-1, the J call TRBJ2-5; D gene uncertain. V was shortened by 2 bases and J by 1 base, with 5 bases between the two germline ends. CDR1 is MNHNS, CDR2 SASEGT, per germline. The CDR3 length is 13 residues. CDR3 loop: CASSENSQETQYF. The CDR3 region has the DNA TGTGCCAGCAGTGAAAACAGCCAAGAGACCCAGTACTTC.